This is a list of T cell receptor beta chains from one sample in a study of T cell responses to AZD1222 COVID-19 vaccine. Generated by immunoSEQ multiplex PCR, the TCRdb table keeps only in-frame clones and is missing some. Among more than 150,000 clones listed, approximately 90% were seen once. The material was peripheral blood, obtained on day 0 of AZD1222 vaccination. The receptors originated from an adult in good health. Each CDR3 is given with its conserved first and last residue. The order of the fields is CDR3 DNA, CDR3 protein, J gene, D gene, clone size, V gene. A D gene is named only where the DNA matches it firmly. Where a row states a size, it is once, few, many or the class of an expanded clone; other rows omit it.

cdr3_nt: TGTGCCAGCAGTTACGGCGGGGGAGGTCAGCCCCAGCATTTT
cdr3_aa: CASSYGGGGQPQHF
j_call: TRBJ1-5
d_call: -
clone_size: -
v_call: TRBV6-2/TRBV6-3

cdr3_nt: TGTGCCAGCACCGTACCGGGGGGAGAGACCCAGTACTTC
cdr3_aa: CASTVPGGETQYF
j_call: TRBJ2-5
d_call: TRBD2
clone_size: few
v_call: TRBV11-1

cdr3_nt: TGTGCCAGCAGCCACACGGGGGCGGTCTATGGCTACACCTTC
cdr3_aa: CASSHTGAVYGYTF
j_call: TRBJ1-2
d_call: -
clone_size: once
v_call: TRBV11-2

cdr3_nt: TGTGCCAGCAGCTTCAACTACGGCACTGAAGCTTTCTTT
cdr3_aa: CASSFNYGTEAFF
j_call: TRBJ1-1
d_call: -
clone_size: -
v_call: TRBV5-4

cdr3_nt: TGCGCCAGCACCAGTAGCGGATTCTCTGAAAACACCATATATTTT
cdr3_aa: CASTSSGFSENTIYF
j_call: TRBJ1-3
d_call: -
clone_size: -
v_call: TRBV5-1

cdr3_nt: TGTGCCAGCAGCCAAGTCGACAGGGGTGGCTACACCTTC
cdr3_aa: CASSQVDRGGYTF
j_call: TRBJ1-2
d_call: TRBD1
clone_size: -
v_call: TRBV3-1/TRBV3-2

cdr3_nt: TGTGCCAGCTCCCTGGGACTAGCGGGACAAGAGACCCAGTACTTC
cdr3_aa: CASSLGLAGQETQYF
j_call: TRBJ2-5
d_call: TRBD2
clone_size: -
v_call: TRBV18

cdr3_nt: TGCGCCAGCAGTGAGCATCCCGCCGGCGCCTACAATGAGCAGTTCTTC
cdr3_aa: CASSEHPAGAYNEQFF
j_call: TRBJ2-1
d_call: -
clone_size: -
v_call: TRBV10-1

cdr3_nt: TGTGCCAGCAGCTCCCATGAAAATCAGCCCCAGCATTTT
cdr3_aa: CASSSHENQPQHF
j_call: TRBJ1-5
d_call: -
clone_size: -
v_call: TRBV7-6

cdr3_nt: TGTGCCAGCAGTTTCCAGGACACCGGGGAGCTGTTTTTT
cdr3_aa: CASSFQDTGELFF
j_call: TRBJ2-2
d_call: -
clone_size: few
v_call: TRBV12-3/TRBV12-4

cdr3_nt: TGCGCCAGCAGCTTGGAACAGGGAGGCTATGGCTACACCTTC
cdr3_aa: CASSLEQGGYGYTF
j_call: TRBJ1-2
d_call: -
clone_size: -
v_call: TRBV5-1

cdr3_nt: TGTGCCAGCAGTTCACGGACCGTGCTCCTCAGGGCCAAAAACATTCAGTACTTC
cdr3_aa: CASSSRTVLLRAKNIQYF
j_call: TRBJ2-4
d_call: -
clone_size: -
v_call: TRBV28

cdr3_nt: TGTGCCAGCAGCCACGCTGGGGGGGCCCGTGAAAAACTGTTTTTT
cdr3_aa: CASSHAGGAREKLFF
j_call: TRBJ1-4
d_call: -
clone_size: -
v_call: TRBV11-3

cdr3_nt: TGTGCCAGCAGTGAGCCGGCAAACATTTTCTATGGCTACACCTTC
cdr3_aa: CASSEPANIFYGYTF
j_call: TRBJ1-2
d_call: -
clone_size: -
v_call: TRBV6-1

cdr3_nt: TGCGCCAGCAGTGAACCCCTGGGACTTTCTAGCACAGATACGCAGTATTTT
cdr3_aa: CASSEPLGLSSTDTQYF
j_call: TRBJ2-3
d_call: -
clone_size: -
v_call: TRBV10-2

cdr3_nt: TGTGCCAGCACCCCCTTAACGACCTACAATGAGCAGTTCTTC
cdr3_aa: CASTPLTTYNEQFF
j_call: TRBJ2-1
d_call: -
clone_size: -
v_call: TRBV6-5

cdr3_nt: TGTGCCAGCAGTGCGTTTTACGAGCAGTACTTC
cdr3_aa: CASSAFYEQYF
j_call: TRBJ2-7
d_call: -
clone_size: -
v_call: TRBV25-1

cdr3_nt: TGTGCCAGCAGGAGATGGGACAGGATCAATACTAACTATGGCTACACCTTC
cdr3_aa: CASRRWDRINTNYGYTF
j_call: TRBJ1-2
d_call: TRBD1
clone_size: -
v_call: TRBV27

cdr3_nt: TGCGCCAGCAGCCCGACTACAGGGGCGCACTATGGCTACACCTTC
cdr3_aa: CASSPTTGAHYGYTF
j_call: TRBJ1-2
d_call: TRBD1
clone_size: -
v_call: TRBV5-1

cdr3_nt: TGTGCCAGCAGCGTAGGAGTTGAGACGGATGGCTACACCTTC
cdr3_aa: CASSVGVETDGYTF
j_call: TRBJ1-2
d_call: -
clone_size: -
v_call: TRBV9

cdr3_nt: TGTGCCAGCAGCAAGGGACAGACGAACACTGAAGCTTTCTTT
cdr3_aa: CASSKGQTNTEAFF
j_call: TRBJ1-1
d_call: TRBD1
clone_size: -
v_call: TRBV2

cdr3_nt: TGCGCCAGCAGCTGGGACAGGGCGTGGAATGAGCAGTTCTTC
cdr3_aa: CASSWDRAWNEQFF
j_call: TRBJ2-1
d_call: TRBD1
clone_size: -
v_call: TRBV5-1

cdr3_nt: TGTGCCAGCAGCCAGGTAGGGAGCACTGAAGCTTTCTTT
cdr3_aa: CASSQVGSTEAFF
j_call: TRBJ1-1
d_call: -
clone_size: -
v_call: TRBV14

cdr3_nt: TGCGCCAGCAGCTTGGTACGGGATTCCTACGAGCAGTACTTC
cdr3_aa: CASSLVRDSYEQYF
j_call: TRBJ2-7
d_call: -
clone_size: -
v_call: TRBV4-1

cdr3_nt: TGTGCCAGCAGCCAAGATCAGGGTTTCGGAGATGAAAAACTGTTTTTT
cdr3_aa: CASSQDQGFGDEKLFF
j_call: TRBJ1-4
d_call: -
clone_size: -
v_call: TRBV4-2

cdr3_nt: TGTGCCAGCAGCCCAGGCGGTCCCATATATTTT
cdr3_aa: CASSPGGPIYF
j_call: TRBJ1-3
d_call: -
clone_size: -
v_call: TRBV3-1/TRBV3-2

cdr3_nt: TGCAGCGTTGGTATAGGTCTCAATCAGCCCCAGCATTTT
cdr3_aa: CSVGIGLNQPQHF
j_call: TRBJ1-5
d_call: -
clone_size: -
v_call: TRBV29-1

cdr3_nt: TGCAGCGTTGCCCAACCCTATGGCTACACCTTC
cdr3_aa: CSVAQPYGYTF
j_call: TRBJ1-2
d_call: -
clone_size: -
v_call: TRBV29-1

cdr3_nt: TGTGCCAGTAGTCCCGAGGGGGCGAACTATGGCTACACCTTC
cdr3_aa: CASSPEGANYGYTF
j_call: TRBJ1-2
d_call: TRBD1
clone_size: -
v_call: TRBV19

cdr3_nt: TGTGCCAGTAGTATAGATGAGATCGGGGGGGCCCAGCATTTT
cdr3_aa: CASSIDEIGGAQHF
j_call: TRBJ1-5
d_call: -
clone_size: -
v_call: TRBV19

cdr3_nt: TGTGCCAGCAGTCGTACAGTCACGGATTCACCCCTCCACTTT
cdr3_aa: CASSRTVTDSPLHF
j_call: TRBJ1-6
d_call: -
clone_size: -
v_call: TRBV6-5

cdr3_nt: TGTGCCATCAGTGACAGCCTTAACTCTGGAAACACCATATATTTT
cdr3_aa: CAISDSLNSGNTIYF
j_call: TRBJ1-3
d_call: -
clone_size: once
v_call: TRBV10-3

cdr3_nt: TGTGCCAGCAGAATAGCGGAGTCGGGAACCTACGAGCAGTACTTC
cdr3_aa: CASRIAESGTYEQYF
j_call: TRBJ2-7
d_call: -
clone_size: once
v_call: TRBV6-5

cdr3_nt: TGTGCCAGCAGCATACAGGGGAACAATCAGCCCCAGCATTTT
cdr3_aa: CASSIQGNNQPQHF
j_call: TRBJ1-5
d_call: TRBD1
clone_size: -
v_call: TRBV11-2

cdr3_nt: TGTGCCAGCTCGCCTCAGGGGGCGGATAATTCACCCCTCCACTTT
cdr3_aa: CASSPQGADNSPLHF
j_call: TRBJ1-6
d_call: TRBD1
clone_size: -
v_call: TRBV18

cdr3_nt: TGTGCCAGCAGCTTGGCCCGAGGAACAGGGGGCTATGAAAAACTGTTTTTT
cdr3_aa: CASSLARGTGGYEKLFF
j_call: TRBJ1-4
d_call: TRBD1
clone_size: -
v_call: TRBV5-5

cdr3_nt: TGTGCCAGCAGCCAAGGATGGGACGCAGTCAAATACATTCAGTACTTC
cdr3_aa: CASSQGWDAVKYIQYF
j_call: TRBJ2-4
d_call: -
clone_size: -
v_call: TRBV3-1/TRBV3-2

cdr3_nt: TGTGCCAGCAGCTCCGGACCTTTCATGAACACTGAAGCTTTCTTT
cdr3_aa: CASSSGPFMNTEAFF
j_call: TRBJ1-1
d_call: -
clone_size: -
v_call: TRBV7-3

cdr3_nt: TGTGCCAGTAGGAGGAGCAGACGATCGGGCGAGCAGTACTTC
cdr3_aa: CASRRSRRSGEQYF
j_call: TRBJ2-7
d_call: -
clone_size: once
v_call: TRBV14

cdr3_nt: TGTGCCAGCAGGCAAGGACTCGAGCAGTTCTTC
cdr3_aa: CASRQGLEQFF
j_call: TRBJ2-1
d_call: -
clone_size: -
v_call: TRBV27

cdr3_nt: TGTGCCAGCAGCCAGCTAAGCTTCCGGGACGAATACGAGCAGTACTTC
cdr3_aa: CASSQLSFRDEYEQYF
j_call: TRBJ2-7
d_call: -
clone_size: -
v_call: TRBV14

cdr3_nt: TGTGCCAGTATCCGCCGGGACAGGGGTCTTACTGAAGCTTTCTTT
cdr3_aa: CASIRRDRGLTEAFF
j_call: TRBJ1-1
d_call: TRBD1
clone_size: -
v_call: TRBV19

cdr3_nt: TGTGCCAGCAGCCAAGATCGGAGGAACACTGAAGCTTTCTTT
cdr3_aa: CASSQDRRNTEAFF
j_call: TRBJ1-1
d_call: -
clone_size: -
v_call: TRBV3-1/TRBV3-2

cdr3_nt: TGTGCCAGCAGTGAAGAAACAGCCCGCAATCAGCCCCAGCATTTT
cdr3_aa: CASSEETARNQPQHF
j_call: TRBJ1-5
d_call: -
clone_size: -
v_call: TRBV6-1

cdr3_nt: TGTGCCAGCAGTGAAGCGGCGGGTGGGACCCAGTACTTC
cdr3_aa: CASSEAAGGTQYF
j_call: TRBJ2-5
d_call: -
clone_size: once
v_call: TRBV6-1

cdr3_nt: TGTGCCAGCAGTTTACAAGGGGTTCGCTATGGCTACACCTTC
cdr3_aa: CASSLQGVRYGYTF
j_call: TRBJ1-2
d_call: -
clone_size: -
v_call: TRBV28

cdr3_nt: TGTGCCAGCAGCCAAGCGGTCAGGGAGACCCAGTACTTC
cdr3_aa: CASSQAVRETQYF
j_call: TRBJ2-5
d_call: -
clone_size: -
v_call: TRBV7-3

cdr3_nt: TGTGCCTGTGGGAGCGGGAGCAATCAGCCCCAGCATTTT
cdr3_aa: CACGSGSNQPQHF
j_call: TRBJ1-5
d_call: -
clone_size: -
v_call: TRBV30